What follows are 14 T cell receptor beta chains derived from one specimen sequenced in a study of blood T cell repertoires in COVID-19 (TCRdb year 2020). The receptor library was made with the immunoSEQ multiplex PCR assay. TCRdb obtained this table from immuneACCESS and retained in-frame rearrangements with V and J assigned. These tables miss some clones; where compared with another copy, unresolved V genes account for less than half of the shortfall, and the remainder is unexplained. The sample records about 69,000 clones, approximately 82% of which are singletons. The ten largest clones take up around 10% of the sample. Sequencing used peripheral blood. These receptors came from a woman at least 80 years old with acute or convalescent COVID-19.

V is TRBV29-1 and J is TRBJ2-5, with 9 bases lining up with TRBD2. This CDR3 has 13 residues. The germline V gene has CDR1 SQVTM and CDR2 ANQGSEA. Trimming cost V 4 bases and J 5 bases; bases outside gene matches: 5. The CDR3 coding sequence is TGCAGCGTTGCGGTAGCGGGGGAGGAGACCCAGTACTTC. This translates into CSVAVAGEETQYF.

V gene TRBV3-1 (or the pseudogene TRBV3-2) combines with J gene TRBJ2-7; D uncertain. Per germline, CDR1 LGHDT and CDR2 YNNKEL (reference sequence). The CDR3 runs to 14 residues. V was cut by 4 bases and J by 3 bases, with 13 bases left in between. Here the CDR3 reads CASSPPGSVYEQYF. CDR3 DNA sequence: TGTGCCAGCAGCCCCCCGGGTTCGGTCTACGAGCAGTACTTC.

The rearrangement links TRBV12-5 to TRBJ2-7; 9 bases agree with TRBD1. CDR1 and CDR2 from the germline V gene are LGHNT and FRNRAP. The CDR3 length is 16 residues. J was trimmed by 3 bases and V by 2 bases; bases with no gene match: 8. The CDR3 region has the DNA TGTGCTAGTGGTTTGAAACAGGGGGCTGTTGACTACGAGCAGTACTTC. Translating it yields CASGLKQGAVDYEQYF.

In its sample, this clone was seen once. The J gene is TRBJ1-1, the V gene TRBV27; 7 bases match TRBD1. From germline, CDR1 is MNHEY and CDR2 SMNVEV (reference sequence). The CDR3 is 12 residues long. V was pared by 4 bases and J by 7 bases, with 3 bases of the junction left unmatched. The CDR3: CASSYSGGEAFF. The CDR3, as DNA: TGTGCCAGCAGTTATTCAGGGGGTGAAGCTTTCTTT.

The V call is TRBV5-1, the J call TRBJ2-1; maybe TRBD2 (6 bases). Germline V gene sequence: CDR1 SGHRS, CDR2 YFSETQ. The CDR3 totals 14 residues. V was pared by 4 bases and J by 8 bases, with 16 bases between. Here the CDR3 DNA reads TGCGCCAGCAGCATGACCGGGGGTAGGGATGAGCAGTTCTTC. Protein product: CASSMTGGRDEQFF.

The rearrangement uses TRBV5-1 and TRBJ1-2, with D perhaps matching TRBD1 (6 bases). Trimming removed 4 bases at V and 3 bases at J, with 16 bases between. The CDR3 is 15 residues long. Germline V gene data show CDR1 as SGHRS and CDR2 as YFSETQ. The CDR3 region is CASSLSTGNHYGYTF. The CDR3 DNA reads as TGCGCCAGCAGCCTATCCACAGGGAACCACTATGGCTACACCTTC.

The V call is TRBV19, the J call TRBJ1-2; D not resolved. Germline V gene data show CDR1 as LNHDA and CDR2 as SQIVND (reference sequence). The CDR3 has 14 residues. V lost 4 bases, J lost 4 bases, and 13 bases lay in between. In DNA form, the CDR3 reads TGTGCCAGTAGTAACTCGGGTCGCGCCTATGGCTACACCTTC. This encodes CASSNSGRAYGYTF.

This rearrangement joins TRBV3-1 (or the pseudogene TRBV3-2) to TRBJ1-4, with TRBD1 identical over 8 bases. Per germline, CDR1 LGHDT and CDR2 YNNKEL (reference sequence). CDR3 length: 18 residues. The junction had 15 bases not matched to a gene; V was cut back by 0 bases and J by 9 bases. CDR3 nucleotide sequence: TGTGCCAGCAGCCAAGAGGACAGGGTCATTCGTGGTGCTAAAAAACTGTTTTTT. This gives the protein CASSQEDRVIRGAKKLFF.

This sequence joins TRBV7-2 and TRBJ1-4; TRBD1 might be the D (6 bases). Between the trimmed V and J ends, which lost 5 bases and 4 bases, there was a span of 11 bases. The length of the CDR3 is 14 residues. Germline CDR1 and CDR2: SGHTA and FQGNSA. CDR3 DNA sequence: TGTGCCAGCAGCCGGGACAAACTTAATGAAAAACTGTTTTTT. Its protein product is CASSRDKLNEKLFF.

The genes are TRBV19 and TRBJ2-2, with TRBD1 identical over 12 bases. CDR3 length: 17 residues. The V and J ends lost 7 bases and 4 bases, in that order; junction bases with no gene match: 10. Germline V gene data show CDR1 as LNHDA and CDR2 as SQIVND (reference sequence). CDR3 sequence reads: CASTLLGTGGGTGELFF. CDR3 nucleotide sequence: TGTGCCAGTACCCTCCTCGGGACAGGGGGCGGCACCGGGGAGCTGTTTTTT.

This chain connects TRBV4-1 to TRBJ2-7; weak D call: TRBD1 (7 bases). CDR3 size: 14 residues. CDR1 and CDR2 (germline): MGHRA, YSYEKL. The V end was cut by 4 bases, the J end by 5 bases, with 15 bases between. The CDR3 nucleotides read TGCGCCAGCAGCCCCCCCGGAGGGGGCAACGAGCAGTACTTC. It translates to CASSPPGGGNEQYF.

The chain has TRBV5-1 and TRBJ2-7; maybe TRBD1 (5 bases). Germline-derived CDR1 and CDR2 are SGHRS and YFSETQ. V was shortened by 3 bases and J by 1 base, with 14 bases between the two germline ends. This CDR3 has 15 amino acids. DNA of the CDR3: TGCGCCAGCAGCTCCGGACACCTGGGATCCTACGAGCAGTACTTC. This encodes CASSSGHLGSYEQYF.

This clone has only one observation. The rearrangement joins TRBV7-2 to TRBJ2-3; 7 nucleotides agree with TRBD2. After removal of 3 bases from V and 3 bases from J, the junction contained 3 bases not matched to a gene. The CDR3 sequence is 14 residues long. CDR1 SGHTA and CDR2 FQGNSA come from the germline V gene. CDR3 nucleotides: TGTGCCAGCAGCTTGGGGGGGGTTACAGATACGCAGTATTTT. This encodes CASSLGGVTDTQYF.

J is TRBJ1-1 and V is TRBV6-4; 9 nucleotides match TRBD1. The V gene's germline CDR1 is MRHNA and CDR2 SNTAGT. V was clipped by 6 bases and J by 4 bases; unmatched bases: 6. The CDR3 sequence is 14 residues long. CDR3 DNA sequence: TGTGCCAGCAGCGCACAGGGGGCGCGCACTGAAGCTTTCTTT. As protein: CASSAQGARTEAFF.